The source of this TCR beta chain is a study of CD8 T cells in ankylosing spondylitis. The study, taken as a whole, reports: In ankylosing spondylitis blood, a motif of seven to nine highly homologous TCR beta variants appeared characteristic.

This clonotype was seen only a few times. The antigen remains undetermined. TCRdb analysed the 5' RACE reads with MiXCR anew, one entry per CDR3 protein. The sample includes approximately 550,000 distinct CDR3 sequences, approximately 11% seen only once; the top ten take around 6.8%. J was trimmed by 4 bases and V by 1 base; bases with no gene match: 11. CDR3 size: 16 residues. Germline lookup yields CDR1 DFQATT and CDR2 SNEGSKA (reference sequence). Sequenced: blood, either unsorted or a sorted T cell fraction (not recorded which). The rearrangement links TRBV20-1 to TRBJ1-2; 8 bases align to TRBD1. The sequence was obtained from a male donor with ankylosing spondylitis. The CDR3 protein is CSARGGPGGVIYGYTF. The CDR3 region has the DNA TGCAGTGCTAGAGGTGGCCCAGGGGGCGTTATCTATGGCTACACCTTC.